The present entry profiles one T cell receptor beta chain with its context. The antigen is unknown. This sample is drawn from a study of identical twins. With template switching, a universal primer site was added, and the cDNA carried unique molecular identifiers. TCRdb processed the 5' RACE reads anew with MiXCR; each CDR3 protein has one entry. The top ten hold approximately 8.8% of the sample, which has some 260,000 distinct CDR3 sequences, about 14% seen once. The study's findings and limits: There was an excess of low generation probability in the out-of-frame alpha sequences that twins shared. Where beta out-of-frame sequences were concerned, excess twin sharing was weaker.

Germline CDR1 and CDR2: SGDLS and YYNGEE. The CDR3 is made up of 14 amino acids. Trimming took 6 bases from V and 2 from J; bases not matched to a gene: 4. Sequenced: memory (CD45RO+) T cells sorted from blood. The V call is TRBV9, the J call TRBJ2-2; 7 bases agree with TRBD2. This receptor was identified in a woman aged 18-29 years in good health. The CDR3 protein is CASNRDYNTGELFF. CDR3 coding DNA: TGTGCCAGCAACCGGGACTACAACACCGGGGAGCTGTTTTTT.